These 15 T cell receptor beta chains were all obtained from the same sample, sequenced in a study of human T cells and chemical hapten exposure (dated by TCRdb to the early 2020s). The time point label for this specimen denotes: patch test 1, 2 weeks after DPC sensitization. What this sample's treatment or condition label stands for: therapeutic diphenylcyclopropenone sensitization with weekly scalp DPC. The library came from RACE. The instrument given in TCRdb is NextSeq 500. Using fastp trimming at Q25 and MiXCR clonotype assembly, TCRdb reanalyzed the public sequencing data and kept in-frame beta chains. Each entry merges the rows of one CDR3 protein and shows their most common DNA and genes. Here the sample has 300,000 to 450,000 distinct CDR3 sequences; approximately 5% occur a single time. Under 3% of the sample lies in the top ten. The sequenced sample was whole blood, obtained in connection with sensitization to the hapten diphenylcyclopropenone (DPC). The receptors here all came from a woman between 45 and 60 years old with alopecia areata. Some clones in this sample may be carry-over from other donors' samples.

This clonotype was picked up many times. V usage is TRBV5-1 and J usage is TRBJ2-7; 9 nucleotides match TRBD1. The CDR3 consists of 14 residues. Germline CDR1 SGHRS, CDR2 YFSETQ. Losses at the gene ends were 3 bases for V and 5 bases for J; bases not matched to a gene: 6. CDR3 DNA sequence: TGCGCCAGCAGCTCCGGGACAGGGTCCGACGAGCAGTACTTC. This codes for CASSSGTGSDEQYF.

Only a few counts were recorded for this clonotype. This chain links TRBV14 with TRBJ2-7; TRBD2 matches at 8 bases. This CDR3 is built from 14 residues. The ends lost 3 bases at V and 0 bases at J; junction bases unmatched: 1. The V gene's germline CDR1 is SGHDN and CDR2 FVKESK. CDR3 sequence reads: CASSQTSDSYEQYF. The CDR3 DNA follows: TGTGCCAGCAGCCAGACTAGCGACTCCTACGAGCAGTACTTC.

This clonotype was detected ten times or more. V and J are TRBV30 and TRBJ1-1, with D tentatively TRBD1 (6 bases). The germline V gene encodes CDR1 GTSNPN and CDR2 SVGIG (reference sequence). Trimming shortened V by 3 bases and J by 0 bases, and 23 bases separated the two germline ends. The CDR3 runs 18 residues. The CDR3 region has the DNA TGTGCCTGGAGACGCCTGCAGGGGCCCGGGCGCCTGAACACTGAAGCTTTCTTT. Its translation is CAWRRLQGPGRLNTEAFF. The full variable domain, its missing parts supplied by reference TRBV30 and TRBJ1-1, is SQTIHQWPATLVQPVGSPLSLECTVEGTSNPNLYWYRQAAGRGLQLLFYSVGIGQISSEVPQNLSASRPQDRQFILSSKKLLLSDSGFYLCAWRRLQGPGRLNTEAFFGQGTRLTVV.

This clonotype was recorded at least ten times. The chain joins TRBV20-1 to TRBJ1-4; D unclear. This CDR3 comprises 12 residues. V was clipped by 2 bases and J by 5 bases, with 6 bases between them. Per germline, CDR1 DFQATT and CDR2 SNEGSKA (reference sequence). CDR3: CSARYGNEKLFF. The CDR3 DNA reads TGCAGTGCTAGATACGGGAATGAAAAACTGTTTTTT.

This chain links TRBV27 with TRBJ1-1; D uncertain. V dropped 7 bases and J dropped 4 bases, with 16 bases sitting between them. Germline CDR1 is MNHEY and CDR2 is SMNVEV (reference sequence). The CDR3 extends over 14 amino acids. In DNA form, the CDR3 reads TGTGCCAGCACCCTAGACCCCCGAAGCACTGAAGCTTTCTTT. As protein: CASTLDPRSTEAFF.

The table lists this clonotype with many counts. The genes are TRBV5-1 and TRBJ1-1; TRBD1 aligns across 8 bases. V lost 2 bases, J lost 4 bases, and 1 base stayed unmatched. The CDR3 has 13 residues. The germline gives CDR1 SGHRS, CDR2 YFSETQ. The DNA of the CDR3 is TGCGCCAGCAGCTTCGACAGGGGCACTGAAGCTTTCTTT. It yields the protein CASSFDRGTEAFF.

This clonotype was found many times. The chain combines TRBV20-1 with TRBJ1-2; D is uncertain. V shed 3 bases and J shed 8 bases, with 13 bases lying between them. Germline CDR1 reads DFQATT; CDR2 reads SNEGSKA (reference sequence). This CDR3 spans 12 amino acids. The CDR3 DNA reads as TGCAGTGCTAGTGGAAGGGATCGAGGCTACACCTTC. It yields the protein CSASGRDRGYTF.

Notes on this clonotype: Being one base from a much bigger clone, this may be a read error. The chain links TRBV20-1 to TRBJ1-3; no reliable D call. CDR1 and CDR2 from the germline V gene are DFQATT and SNEGSKA (reference sequence). The CDR3 extends over 13 amino acids. CDR3 amino acids: CSAARPDGNTICF. Here the CDR3 DNA reads TGCAGTGCAGCGAGACCTGATGGAAACACCATATGTTTT.

This clonotype was recorded at least ten times. The V call is TRBV28, the J call TRBJ1-5; 9 bases map to TRBD1. The V gene's germline CDR1 is MDHEN and CDR2 SYDVKM. Trimming removed 6 bases from V and 0 bases from J; junction bases left unmatched: 9. This CDR3 has 17 residues. The CDR3 is CASSLKPQGASNQPQHF. The CDR3 region has the DNA TGTGCCAGCAGCCTGAAACCACAGGGGGCTAGCAATCAGCCCCAGCATTTT.

In its sample, this clonotype was seen a few times. This chain uses TRBV20-1 with TRBJ2-7; the D is unclear. CDR1 is DFQATT and CDR2 is SNEGSKA in the germline V gene (reference sequence). Trimming shortened V by 0 bases and J by 12 bases, and 12 bases separated the two germline ends. The CDR3 has 11 amino acids. The CDR3, as DNA: TGCAGTGCTAGAGATACCAGCGTACTGTACTTC. It yields the protein CSARDTSVLYF.

CDR3 sequence reads: CASGRGGWSYNEQFF. The CDR3 DNA follows: TGTGCCAGCGGGCGGGGGGGCTGGTCCTACAATGAGCAGTTCTTC. The chain uses TRBV12-3 or TRBV12-4 and TRBJ2-1; 9 bases map to TRBD2. V shed 8 bases and J 1 base; nucleotides not matched to a gene: 6. CDR3 length: 15 residues.

The V gene is TRBV2, the J gene TRBJ1-3; no definite D call. Trimming removed 6 bases at V and 1 base at J, with 10 bases between. The V gene's germline CDR1 is SNHLY and CDR2 FYNNEI. This CDR3 spans 14 amino acids. The CDR3 region has the DNA TGTGCCAGCAGATTAATTACTTCTGGAAACACCATATATTTT. Protein product: CASRLITSGNTIYF.

This clonotype was seen at least ten times. The chain has TRBV27 and TRBJ2-7, with 8 positions matching TRBD1. This CDR3 has 12 residues. J gave up 13 bases and V 8 bases, and 13 bases lay outside the gene matches. Germline V gene data show CDR1 as MNHEY and CDR2 as SMNVEV (reference sequence). The CDR3 is CASGFRQGSYYF. CDR3 in DNA: TGTGCCAGCGGCTTTCGACAGGGGAGTTATTACTTC.

The genes are TRBV2 and TRBJ1-5, with 7 bases identical to TRBD1. From germline, CDR1 is SNHLY and CDR2 FYNNEI. CDR3 length: 15 amino acids. J gave up 4 bases and V 6 bases, and 9 bases lay outside the gene matches. The DNA for the CDR3 is TGTGCCAGCAGCCAGGGACAGAGCGGTAATCAGCCCCAGCATTTT. This gives the protein CASSQGQSGNQPQHF.

This clonotype showed up many times. The chain has TRBV5-5 and TRBJ2-7; D is uncertain. The CDR3 covers 12 residues. Looked up from germline, CDR1 is SGHKS and CDR2 is YYEKEE (reference sequence). V was cut by 7 bases and J by 2 bases, with 10 bases left in between. The CDR3 loop is CASLGPTYEQYF. CDR3 coding DNA: TGTGCCAGCCTCGGGCCCACCTACGAGCAGTACTTC.